This TCR beta chain was retrieved from a study of blood T cells in healthy people across ages. A second roughly 6 to 12 cycle PCR used barcoded and J-beta primers. TCRdb passed the 5' RACE reads through MiXCR, listing each CDR3 protein once. This table holds 850,000 to 1,300,000 distinct CDR3 sequences, 35% to 55% found once. This clonotype was counted only a few times. Antigen unknown. Overall study findings and caveats: As age increased, TCR beta diversity per million T cells fell in a roughly linear fashion. Shifts in expanded clonotypes may have been confounded by donor CMV status, which was unknown.

CDR1 is SNHLY and CDR2 is FYNNEI in the germline V gene. V was cut by 5 bases and J by 5 bases, with 13 bases left in between. The CDR3 is made up of 15 amino acids. The donors, all healthy, were Caucasians living in Russia, aged about 6 to 95. The sequence came from a woman aged 60 to 75 in good health. What was sequenced was blood. The rearrangement links TRBV2 to TRBJ1-6; no clear D gene. CDR3 DNA sequence: TGTGCCAGCAGTTTCGGGCTAGTGGATAATTCACCCCTCCACTTT. The encoded protein is CASSFGLVDNSPLHF. The complete variable domain, with remaining parts taken from reference TRBV2 and TRBJ1-6, reads EPEVTQTPSHQVTQMGQEVILRCVPISNHLYFYWYRQILGQKVEFLVSFYNNEISEKSEIFDDQFSVERPDGSNFTLKIRSTKLEDSAMYFCASSFGLVDNSPLHFGNGTRLTVT.